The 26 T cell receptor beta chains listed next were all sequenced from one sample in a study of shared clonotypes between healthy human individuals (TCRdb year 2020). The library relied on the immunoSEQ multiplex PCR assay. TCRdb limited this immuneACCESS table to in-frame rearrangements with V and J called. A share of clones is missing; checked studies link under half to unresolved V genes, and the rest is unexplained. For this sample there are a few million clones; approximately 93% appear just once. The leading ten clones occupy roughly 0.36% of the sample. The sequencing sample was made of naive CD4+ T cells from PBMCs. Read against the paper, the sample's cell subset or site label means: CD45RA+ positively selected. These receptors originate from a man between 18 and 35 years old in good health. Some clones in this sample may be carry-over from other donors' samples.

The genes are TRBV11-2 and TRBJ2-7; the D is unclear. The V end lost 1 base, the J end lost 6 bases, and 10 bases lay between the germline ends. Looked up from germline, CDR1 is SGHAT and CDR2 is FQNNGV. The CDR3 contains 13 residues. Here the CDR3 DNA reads TGTGCCAGCAGCTTAGGGGTCCGGCTCGAGCAGTACTTC. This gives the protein CASSLGVRLEQYF.

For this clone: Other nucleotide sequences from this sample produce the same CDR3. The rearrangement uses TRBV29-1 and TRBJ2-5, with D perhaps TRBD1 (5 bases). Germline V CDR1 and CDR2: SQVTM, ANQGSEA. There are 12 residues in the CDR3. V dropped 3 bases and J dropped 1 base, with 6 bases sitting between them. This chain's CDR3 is CSVDRGQETQYF. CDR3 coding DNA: TGCAGCGTTGATAGGGGCCAAGAGACCCAGTACTTC.

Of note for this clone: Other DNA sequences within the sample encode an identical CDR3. CDR3 sequence reads: CASSLVPTGELFF. CDR3 coding DNA: TGCGCCAGCAGCTTGGTCCCGACCGGGGAGCTGTTTTTT. This chain joins TRBV5-1 and TRBJ2-2; D ambiguous. Looked up from germline, CDR1 is SGHRS and CDR2 is YFSETQ. Trimming removed 0 bases at V and 5 bases at J, with 5 bases between. This CDR3 spans 13 amino acids.

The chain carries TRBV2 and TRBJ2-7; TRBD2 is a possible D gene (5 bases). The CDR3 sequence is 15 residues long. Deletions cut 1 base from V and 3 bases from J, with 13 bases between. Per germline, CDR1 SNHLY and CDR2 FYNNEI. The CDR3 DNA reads TGTGCCAGCAGTGAAGAAAGCGGACTCCTCTACGAGCAGTACTTC. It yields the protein CASSEESGLLYEQYF.

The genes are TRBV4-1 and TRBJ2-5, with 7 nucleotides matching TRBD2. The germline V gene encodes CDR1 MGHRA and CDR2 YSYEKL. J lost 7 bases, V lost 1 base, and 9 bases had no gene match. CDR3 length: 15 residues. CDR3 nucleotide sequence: TGCGCCAGCAGCCAAGGCCTACCGGGGGGAGGGACCCAGTACTTC. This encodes CASSQGLPGGGTQYF.

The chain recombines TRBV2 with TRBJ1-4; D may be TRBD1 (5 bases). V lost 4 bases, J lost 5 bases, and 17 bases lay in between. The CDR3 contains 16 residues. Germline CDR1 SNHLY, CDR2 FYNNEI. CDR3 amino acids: CASSAGSGGRNEKLFF. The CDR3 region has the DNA TGTGCCAGCAGTGCCGGATCGGGGGGTAGAAATGAAAAACTGTTTTTT. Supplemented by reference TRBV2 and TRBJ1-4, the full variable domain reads EPEVTQTPSHQVTQMGQEVILRCVPISNHLYFYWYRQILGQKVEFLVSFYNNEISEKSEIFDDQFSVERPDGSNFTLKIRSTKLEDSAMYFCASSAGSGGRNEKLFFGSGTQLSVL.

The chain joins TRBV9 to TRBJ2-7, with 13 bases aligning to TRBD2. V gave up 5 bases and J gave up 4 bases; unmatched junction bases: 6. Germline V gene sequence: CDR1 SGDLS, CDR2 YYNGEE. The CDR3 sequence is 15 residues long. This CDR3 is CASRTGLAGAYEQYF. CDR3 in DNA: TGTGCCAGCAGAACAGGACTAGCGGGAGCATACGAGCAGTACTTC.

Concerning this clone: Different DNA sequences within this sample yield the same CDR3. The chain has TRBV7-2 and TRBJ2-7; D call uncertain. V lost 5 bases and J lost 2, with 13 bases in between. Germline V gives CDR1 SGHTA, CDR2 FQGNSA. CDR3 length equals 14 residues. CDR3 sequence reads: CASSLRGGAYEQYF. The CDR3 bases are TGTGCCAGCAGCCTCCGTGGTGGAGCCTACGAGCAGTACTTC.

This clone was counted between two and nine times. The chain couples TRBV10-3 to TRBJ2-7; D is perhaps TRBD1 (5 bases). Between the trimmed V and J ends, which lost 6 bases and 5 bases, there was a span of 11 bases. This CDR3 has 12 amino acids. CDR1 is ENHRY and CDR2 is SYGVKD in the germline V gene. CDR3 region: CAIRQGNHEQYF. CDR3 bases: TGTGCCATCAGGCAGGGTAACCACGAGCAGTACTTC.

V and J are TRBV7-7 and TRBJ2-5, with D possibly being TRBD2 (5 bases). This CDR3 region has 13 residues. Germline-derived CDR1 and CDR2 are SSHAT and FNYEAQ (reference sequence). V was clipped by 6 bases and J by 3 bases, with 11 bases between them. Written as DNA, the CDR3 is TGTGCCAGCAGACCCGGGAATGAAGAGACCCAGTACTTC. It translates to CASRPGNEETQYF.

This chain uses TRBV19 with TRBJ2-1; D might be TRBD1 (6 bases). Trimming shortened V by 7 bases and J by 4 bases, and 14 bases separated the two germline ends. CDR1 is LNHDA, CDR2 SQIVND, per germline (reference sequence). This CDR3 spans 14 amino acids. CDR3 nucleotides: TGTGCCAGTAATTCGGACAGATTTTACAATGAGCAGTTCTTC. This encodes CASNSDRFYNEQFF.

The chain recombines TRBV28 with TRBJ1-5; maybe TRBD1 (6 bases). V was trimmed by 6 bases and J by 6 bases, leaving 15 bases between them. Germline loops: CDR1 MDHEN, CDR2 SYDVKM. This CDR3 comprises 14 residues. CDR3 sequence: CASRTGWGSQPQHF. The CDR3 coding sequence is TGTGCCAGCAGGACAGGTTGGGGTTCTCAGCCCCAGCATTTT.

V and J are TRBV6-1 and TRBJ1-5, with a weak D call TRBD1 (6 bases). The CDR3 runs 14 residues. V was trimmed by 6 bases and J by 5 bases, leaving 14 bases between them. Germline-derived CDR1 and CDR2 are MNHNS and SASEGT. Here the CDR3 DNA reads TGTGCCAGCAGGGACGGGACATTCCATCAGCCCCAGCATTTT. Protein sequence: CASRDGTFHQPQHF.

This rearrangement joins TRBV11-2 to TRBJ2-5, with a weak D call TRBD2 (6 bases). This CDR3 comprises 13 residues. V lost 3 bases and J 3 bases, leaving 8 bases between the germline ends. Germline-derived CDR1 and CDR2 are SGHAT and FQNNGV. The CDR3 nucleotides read TGTGCCAGCAGCTTGTGGAGGGAAGAGACCCAGTACTTC. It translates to CASSLWREETQYF. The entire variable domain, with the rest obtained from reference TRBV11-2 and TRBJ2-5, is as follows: EAGVAQSPRYKIIEKRQSVAFWCNPISGHATLYWYQQILGQGPKLLIQFQNNGVVDDSQLPKDRFSAERLKGVDSTLKIQPAKLEDSAVYLCASSLWREETQYFGPGTRLLVL.

The CDR3 spells CASSYTPMYTQYF. CDR3 in DNA: TGTGCCAGCAGCTACACCCCCATGTATACGCAGTATTTT. The rearrangement uses TRBV7-2 and TRBJ2-3, with D unresolved. From germline, CDR1 is SGHTA and CDR2 FQGNSA. The CDR3 consists of 13 residues. Trimming took 4 bases from V and 7 from J, leaving 12 bases between them.

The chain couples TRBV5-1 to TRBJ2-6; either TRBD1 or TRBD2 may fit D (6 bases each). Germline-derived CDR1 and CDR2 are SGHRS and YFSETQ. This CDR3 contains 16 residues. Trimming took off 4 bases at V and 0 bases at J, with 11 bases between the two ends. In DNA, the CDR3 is TGCGCCAGCAGCCCGGGGGACAACTCTGGGGCCAACGTCCTGACTTTC. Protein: CASSPGDNSGANVLTF. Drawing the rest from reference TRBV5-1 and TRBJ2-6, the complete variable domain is KAGVTQTPRYLIKTRGQQVTLSCSPISGHRSVSWYQQTPGQGLQFLFEYFSETQRNKGNFPGRFSGRQFSNSRSEMNVSTLELGDSALYLCASSPGDNSGANVLTFGAGSRLTVL.

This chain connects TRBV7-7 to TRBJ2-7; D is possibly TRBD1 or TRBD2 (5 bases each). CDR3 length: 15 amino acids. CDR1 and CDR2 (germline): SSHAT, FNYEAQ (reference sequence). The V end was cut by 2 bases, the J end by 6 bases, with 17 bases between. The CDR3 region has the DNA TGTGCCAGCAGCTTACGCATGTCCGGGGCCGGCGAGCAGTACTTC. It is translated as CASSLRMSGAGEQYF.

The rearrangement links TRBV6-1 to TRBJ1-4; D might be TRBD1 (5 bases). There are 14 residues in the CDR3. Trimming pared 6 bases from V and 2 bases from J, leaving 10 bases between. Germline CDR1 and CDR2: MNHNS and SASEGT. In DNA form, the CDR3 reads TGTGCCAGCAGCCTCGCAGGGACTAATGAAAAACTGTTTTTT. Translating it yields CASSLAGTNEKLFF.

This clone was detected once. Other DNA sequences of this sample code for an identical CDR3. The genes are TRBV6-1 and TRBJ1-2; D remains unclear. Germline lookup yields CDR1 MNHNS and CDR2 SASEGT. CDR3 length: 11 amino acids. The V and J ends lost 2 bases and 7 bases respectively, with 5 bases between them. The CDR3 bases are TGTGCCAGCAGTGAACGGGGTGGCTACACCTTC. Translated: CASSERGGYTF.

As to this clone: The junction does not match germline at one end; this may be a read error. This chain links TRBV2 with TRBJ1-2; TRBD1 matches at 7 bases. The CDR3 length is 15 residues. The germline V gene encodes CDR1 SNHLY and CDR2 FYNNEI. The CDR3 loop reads CASSQALQGNYGYTF. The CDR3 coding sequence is TGTGCCAGCAGTCAAGCACTACAGGGGAACTATGGCTACACCTTC.

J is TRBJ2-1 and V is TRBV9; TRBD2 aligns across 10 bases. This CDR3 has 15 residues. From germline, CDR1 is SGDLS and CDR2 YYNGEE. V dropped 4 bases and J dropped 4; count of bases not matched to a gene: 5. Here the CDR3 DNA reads TGTGCCAGCAGCTGGGAGCGGGAGGGATACAATGAGCAGTTCTTC. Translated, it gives CASSWEREGYNEQFF.

Here the CDR3 reads CASSLATTGWNYGYTF. In DNA form, the CDR3 reads TGTGCCAGCAGCTTAGCCACCACAGGGTGGAACTATGGCTACACCTTC. This chain links TRBV7-3 with TRBJ1-2, with a possible D match to TRBD1 (6 bases). V lost 2 bases and J 2 bases, leaving 15 bases between the germline ends. CDR1 and CDR2 from the germline V gene are SGHTA and FQGTGA. This CDR3 region has 16 residues.

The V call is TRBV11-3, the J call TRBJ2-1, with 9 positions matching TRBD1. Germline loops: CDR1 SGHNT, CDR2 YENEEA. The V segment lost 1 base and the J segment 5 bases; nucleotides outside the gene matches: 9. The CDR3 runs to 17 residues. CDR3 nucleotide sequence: TGTGCCAGCAGCTTAGGCCTCTGGGACAGGGTTAACAATGAGCAGTTCTTC. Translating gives CASSLGLWDRVNNEQFF.

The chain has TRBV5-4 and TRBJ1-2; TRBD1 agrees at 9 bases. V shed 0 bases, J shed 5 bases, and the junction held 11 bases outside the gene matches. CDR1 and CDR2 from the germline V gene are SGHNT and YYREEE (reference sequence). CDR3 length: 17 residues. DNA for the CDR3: TGTGCCAGCAGCTTGGCCGGGGGGACAGGGCATCTTTATGGCTACACCTTC. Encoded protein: CASSLAGGTGHLYGYTF.

The CDR3 spells CASSLPSGSGADTQYF. The CDR3 coding sequence is TGTGCCAGCAGCCTCCCGAGCGGGAGTGGTGCAGATACGCAGTATTTT. This chain links TRBV11-2 with TRBJ2-3, with TRBD2 matching over 8 bases. This CDR3 spans 16 amino acids. CDR1 and CDR2 (germline): SGHAT, FQNNGV. J was trimmed by 4 bases and V by 5 bases; bases with no gene match: 11.

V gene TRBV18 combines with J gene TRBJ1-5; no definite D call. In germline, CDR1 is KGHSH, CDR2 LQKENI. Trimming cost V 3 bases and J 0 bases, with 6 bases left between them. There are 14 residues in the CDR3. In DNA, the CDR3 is TGTGCCAGCTCACCCAGTCTTAGCAATCAGCCCCAGCATTTT. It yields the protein CASSPSLSNQPQHF.